This T cell receptor (beta chain) emerged from a study of cytomegalovirus exposure and HLA in healthy donors. Whole-study results and caveats: Reported findings show TCR beta sequences accurately forecast HLA-A and HLA-B alleles in most subjects. Researchers reported in a later analysis that a missense DCLRE1C variant was tied to TCR beta V- and J-gene trimming. There were some public TCRs occurring in many donors, but most TCR sequences were rare.

The CDR3 covers 15 residues. The ends lost 3 bases at V and 4 bases at J; junction bases unmatched: 5. Germline V CDR1 and CDR2: MRHNA, SNTAGT. The sample holds a few counts of this clone. The target antigen is unknown. With 60 Vbeta and 13 Jbeta primers, the PCR was carried out. Here immunoSEQ multiplex PCR was the method, and the copy in TCRdb shows in-frame clones only, minus some. Of more than 100,000 clones detected, around 65% appear once; the ten largest clones hold roughly 1.4%. The chain carries TRBV6-4 and TRBJ2-1; the match to TRBD2 covers 8 bases. This TCR was sampled from a man aged 18-30 years in good health and CMV-seronegative. The specimen was PBMCs. The CDR3 spells CASSEGSGGYNEQFF. CDR3 nucleotides: TGTGCCAGCAGTGAGGGAAGCGGGGGATACAATGAGCAGTTCTTC.